Shown below are 7 T cell receptor beta chains from a single sample sequenced in a study of monozygotic twins with inflammatory bowel disease (dated by TCRdb to between 2018 and 2021). The library was obtained by 5' RACE. The run used an Illumina HiSeq 2500. TCRdb reprocessed the reads, reporting each CDR3 protein sequence once and no DNA. The table of this sample itemizes 350,000 to 500,000 distinct CDR3 sequences. The ten largest make up 2% to 2.5% of the sample. Sequencing was performed on blood. The receptor set was obtained from a human donor with ulcerative colitis or Crohn's disease, or a healthy co-twin of an affected twin (not recorded which).

The genes are TRBV30 and TRBJ2-1; TCRdb's D call of TRBD1 is untestable without DNA. The germline gives CDR1 GTSNPN, CDR2 SVGIG (reference sequence). The CDR3 is made up of 17 amino acids. The CDR3 loop is CAGTPTGAGGAYNEQFF.

This CDR3 is CSAWSLAGFSYNEQFF. The chain combines TRBV20-1 with TRBJ2-1. Germline V lookup: CDR1 DFQATT, CDR2 SNEGSKA (reference sequence). The CDR3 extends over 16 amino acids.

This CDR3 is CASGSGRNYGYTF. V gene TRBV12-3 or TRBV12-4 combines with J gene TRBJ1-2; TCRdb's D call of TRBD1 is untestable without DNA. This CDR3 spans 13 amino acids.

The J gene is TRBJ2-1, the V gene TRBV6-5; TCRdb picks TRBD1, but there is no DNA to check that call. CDR3 size: 15 residues. The germline V gene has CDR1 MNHEY and CDR2 SVGAGI. CDR3 loop: CASSYSSGGLGEQFF.

The chain is built from TRBV28 and TRBJ2-1; TCRdb names TRBD2, which stays unverified in the absence of DNA. The CDR3 is made up of 16 amino acids. Looked up from germline, CDR1 is MDHEN and CDR2 is SYDVKM. The CDR3 here is CASSLGGGGPYNEQFF.

The V gene is TRBV7-9, the J gene TRBJ2-1. The CDR3 runs to 13 residues. The germline V gene encodes CDR1 SEHNR and CDR2 FQNEAQ (reference sequence). The CDR3 sequence: CASSLFAEEEQFF. The whole variable domain, filled in from reference TRBV7-9 and TRBJ2-1, reads DTGVSQNPRHKITKRGQNVTFRCDPISEHNRLYWYRQTLGQGPEFLTYFQNEAQLEKSRLLSDRFSAERPKGSFSTLEIQRTEQGDSAMYLCASSLFAEEEQFFGPGTRLTVL.

V is TRBV13 and J is TRBJ1-1; the D gene TCRdb calls, TRBD1, cannot be checked with no DNA. Germline lookup yields CDR1 PRHDT and CDR2 FYEKMQ (reference sequence). The CDR3 contains 13 residues. CDR3 amino acids: CASSSLTGAEAFF.